This TCR beta chain stems from a study of cytomegalovirus exposure and HLA in healthy donors. Whole-study context: Falling in the Caucasian-associated ancestry cluster were roughly 80% of under 500 genotyped donors. General observations from the study: It was likely that a cluster of highly shared sequence variants was a sequencing artifact. The authors listed approximately 150 TCR beta chains as cytomegalovirus-associated.

Regarding this clone: Its target is unknown.

It was with 60 Vbeta and 13 Jbeta primers that the PCR ran. Repertoires were generated with immunoSEQ multiplex PCR, while TCRdb's copy carries only in-frame clones and drops some. The sample yields more than 95,000 clones, about three quarters seen once. J gave up 14 bases and V 4 bases, and 17 bases lay outside the gene matches. The CDR3 loop spans 16 amino acids. Germline V gene lookup returns CDR1 SGHRS and CDR2 YFSETQ. The sequenced material came from PBMCs. The chain is built from TRBV5-1 and TRBJ2-4; the match to TRBD2 covers 11 bases. The receptor's source is a man aged 60 to 75 in good health and CMV-seropositive. CDR3 protein: CASSPKGSGGAGMKYF. For the CDR3, the DNA is TGCGCCAGCAGCCCCAAGGGTAGCGGGGGGGCCGGTATGAAGTACTTC.